The 21 T cell receptor beta chains listed next were all sequenced from one sample in a study of shared clonotypes between healthy human individuals (dated by TCRdb to about 2020). Library construction relied on the immunoSEQ multiplex PCR assay. Entries here come from immuneACCESS through TCRdb and include only in-frame sequences with V and J called. Some clones fail to appear in such tables; in the studies checked, an unresolved V gene covers under half of the shortfall, and the cause of the remainder is unknown. Here the sample has 1.5 million to 2.5 million clones; about 95% occur a single time. Approximately 1.2% of the sample is taken by the ten largest. For the CD8 naive samples, CD45RO-negative cells were positively selected for CCR7, yielding a CD45RA+CCR7+ population from which TemRA cells were excluded. Sequenced input: naive CD8+ T cells sorted from blood. Interpreted using the paper, the cell subset or site label stands for: CD45RA+CCR7+. The receptors were gathered from a man between 18 and 29 years old in good health.

V gene TRBV4-1 combines with J gene TRBJ2-7, with a weak D call TRBD1 (5 bases). V was pared by 0 bases and J by 0 bases, with 12 bases between. The CDR3 is 16 residues long. Germline lookup yields CDR1 MGHRA and CDR2 YSYEKL. The CDR3 spells CASSQESQGSSYEQYF. The CDR3 DNA reads as TGCGCCAGCAGCCAAGAGAGTCAGGGAAGCTCCTACGAGCAGTACTTC.

This clone was recorded once. The chain uses TRBV6-6 and TRBJ2-7; 7 bases match TRBD1. The V gene's germline CDR1 is MNHNY and CDR2 SVGAGI (reference sequence). J lost 2 bases, V lost 2 bases, and 6 bases had no gene match. There are 15 residues in the CDR3. The CDR3 region is CASSYPTGSTYEQYF. The CDR3 DNA reads as TGTGCCAGCAGTTACCCGACAGGGTCGACCTACGAGCAGTACTTC.

In this sample, this clone turned up once. The genes are TRBV6-5 and TRBJ1-5; no firm D call. The CDR3 runs to 14 residues. The V and J ends lost 2 bases and 7 bases respectively, with 12 bases between them. The germline CDR1 and CDR2 sequences are MNHEY and SVGAGI. CDR3 sequence reads: CASSYTSYGQPQHF. In DNA, the CDR3 is TGTGCCAGCAGTTACACCTCGTATGGACAGCCCCAGCATTTT.

Regarding this clone: Other DNA sequences in the sample encode the same CDR3. This chain uses TRBV6-5 with TRBJ2-7; TRBD1 might be the D (5 bases). The CDR3 totals 14 residues. Germline V gene lookup returns CDR1 MNHEY and CDR2 SVGAGI. The V and J ends lost 2 bases and 0 bases respectively, with 8 bases between them. CDR3 nucleotides: TGTGCCAGCAGTTACGACGACAGCTCCTACGAGCAGTACTTC. The encoded protein is CASSYDDSSYEQYF.

The chain uses TRBV7-9 and TRBJ2-7; 7 positions match TRBD1. V shed 3 bases, J shed 6 bases, and the junction held 8 bases outside the gene matches. Germline assignment: CDR1 SEHNR and CDR2 FQNEAQ (reference sequence). The CDR3 has 14 amino acids. In DNA form, the CDR3 reads TGTGCCAGCAGCTTGGTACAGGGACAGTCCGAGCAGTACTTC. Protein product: CASSLVQGQSEQYF.

The chain uses TRBV2 and TRBJ1-4; 9 nucleotides match TRBD1. Germline CDR1 is SNHLY and CDR2 is FYNNEI. The CDR3 spans 14 residues. J lost 6 bases, V lost 11 bases, and 10 bases had no gene match. The CDR3 here is CAVTTGGDYEKLFF. The CDR3 region has the DNA TGTGCCGTAACTACAGGGGGCGATTATGAAAAACTGTTTTTT.

Concerning this clone: The junction shows a germline mismatch at one end, possibly a read error. The genes are TRBV7-9 and TRBJ2-2; 10 bases map to TRBD1. The germline V gene encodes CDR1 SEHNR and CDR2 FQNEAQ (reference sequence). The CDR3 sequence is 16 residues long. The CDR3, as DNA: TGTGCCTGCAGCGGCTCTGACAGGGGGCCGGCCGGGGAGCTGTTTTTT. Residues: CACSGSDRGPAGELFF. Together with reference TRBV7-9 and TRBJ2-2, the CDR3 gives the full variable domain: DTGVSQNPRHKITKRGQNVTFRCDPISEHNRLYWYRQTLGQGPEFLTYFQNEAQLEKSRLLSDRFSAERPKGSFSTLEIQRTEQGDSAMYLCACSGSDRGPAGELFFGEGSRLTVL.

The chain is built from TRBV9 and TRBJ2-7; the match to TRBD1 covers 7 bases. V lost 3 bases and J lost 6; bases outside the gene matches: 9. This CDR3 is built from 14 residues. CDR1 and CDR2 (germline): SGDLS, YYNGEE. CDR3 sequence (DNA): TGTGCCAGCAGCGCCGGGACAGCCCCGGGCGAGCAGTACTTC. Translated, it gives CASSAGTAPGEQYF.

V gene TRBV10-1 combines with J gene TRBJ1-4; 10 bases match TRBD1. Germline-derived CDR1 and CDR2 are WNHNN and SYGVQD (reference sequence). Trimming cost V 1 base and J 8 bases; bases outside gene matches: 10. CDR3 length equals 17 residues. CDR3: CASSELGQGGGIEKLFF. The CDR3 bases are TGCGCCAGCAGTGAGTTAGGACAGGGGGGCGGGATAGAAAAACTGTTTTTT.

This chain uses TRBV11-2 with TRBJ2-5, with 11 bases aligning to TRBD2. CDR3 size: 15 residues. Germline CDR1 reads SGHAT; CDR2 reads FQNNGV. After removal of 5 bases from V and 4 bases from J, the junction contained 6 bases not matched to a gene. Here the CDR3 DNA reads TGTGCCAGCAGCCCTAGCGGGGGGCCTCTAGAGACCCAGTACTTC. Amino acid sequence: CASSPSGGPLETQYF.

This chain links TRBV10-3 with TRBJ1-2, with a tentative D call TRBD1 (5 bases). Trimming cost V 3 bases and J 4 bases, with 15 bases left between them. The CDR3 is 15 residues long. CDR1 ENHRY and CDR2 SYGVKD come from the germline V gene. CDR3 sequence: CAISDVGGALYGYTF. The CDR3, as DNA: TGTGCCATCAGTGACGTGGGGGGAGCTCTCTATGGCTACACCTTC.

The rearrangement links TRBV29-1 to TRBJ2-6; no definite D call. The ends were cut back, 7 bases at V and 2 bases at J, with 9 bases in the middle. The CDR3 runs 13 residues. Germline values: CDR1 SQVTM, CDR2 ANQGSEA. The DNA for the CDR3 is TGCAGCGCTCCCCTTCCTGGGGCCAACGTCCTGACTTTC. It encodes CSAPLPGANVLTF.

The rearrangement uses TRBV28 and TRBJ2-1; TRBD2 matches at 11 bases. Germline trimming cut 6 bases from V and 2 bases from J; bases unmatched to any gene: 3. The CDR3 runs 15 residues. Germline assignment: CDR1 MDHEN and CDR2 SYDVKM. CDR3 sequence reads: CASRLLAGAYNEQFF. The DNA for the CDR3 is TGTGCCAGCAGACTACTAGCGGGGGCCTACAATGAGCAGTTCTTC.

This chain joins TRBV2 and TRBJ2-3; D not resolved. Germline CDR1 SNHLY, CDR2 FYNNEI. V dropped 8 bases and J dropped 0 bases, with 9 bases sitting between them. The CDR3 runs 13 residues. The CDR3 region is CASASESTDTQYF. The CDR3 coding sequence is TGTGCCAGCGCGAGCGAGAGCACAGATACGCAGTATTTT.

In its sample, this clone was seen once. This chain connects TRBV27 to TRBJ2-2; D is unresolved. The CDR3 has 13 amino acids. With 5 bases removed from V and 5 bases from J, the gap between germline ends came to 9 bases. The germline V gene encodes CDR1 MNHEY and CDR2 SMNVEV (reference sequence). Here the CDR3 DNA reads TGTGCCAGCAGTCCCCCGGTAACCGGGGAGCTGTTTTTT. Residues: CASSPPVTGELFF.

The CDR3 protein is CASSLSTANEQYF. The CDR3 DNA follows: TGTGCCAGCAGTTTATCGACAGCAAACGAGCAGTACTTC. V usage is TRBV27 and J usage is TRBJ2-7, with a tentative D call TRBD1 (5 bases). Trimming left V 0 bases short and J 5 bases short, with 8 bases between. The CDR3 has 13 residues. The germline V gene has CDR1 MNHEY and CDR2 SMNVEV (reference sequence).

This chain links TRBV5-1 with TRBJ1-3; 8 nucleotides align to TRBD1. The CDR3 loop spans 14 amino acids. The germline V gene encodes CDR1 SGHRS and CDR2 YFSETQ. With V trimmed by 6 bases and J by 2 bases, 4 bases remained unmatched. CDR3 amino acids: CASTTGVAGNTIYF. The CDR3 DNA is TGCGCCAGCACGACAGGGGTCGCTGGAAACACCATATATTTT.

The chain recombines TRBV27 with TRBJ1-1; the match to TRBD1 covers 7 bases. CDR3 size: 13 residues. The germline CDR1 and CDR2 sequences are MNHEY and SMNVEV (reference sequence). V lost 7 bases to trimming and J lost 4 bases; unmatched junction nucleotides: 6. Here the CDR3 reads CASTRGRGTEAFF. In DNA, the CDR3 is TGTGCCAGCACCAGGGGGAGGGGCACTGAAGCTTTCTTT.

Of note for this clone: Different DNA sequences within this sample yield the same CDR3. The chain links TRBV9 to TRBJ1-6; maybe TRBD1 (5 bases). Germline CDR1 reads SGDLS; CDR2 reads YYNGEE. V lost 0 bases, J lost 10 bases, and 8 bases lay in between. There are 13 residues in the CDR3. CDR3 in amino acids: CASSVGGGSPLHF. The CDR3 bases are TGTGCCAGCAGCGTAGGGGGCGGATCACCCCTCCACTTT.

The gene calls are TRBV14 and TRBJ2-7, with D unclear. Germline values: CDR1 SGHDN, CDR2 FVKESK. V was clipped by 1 base and J by 3 bases, with 13 bases between them. The CDR3 loop spans 15 amino acids. The CDR3 sequence is CASSQVYSSLYEQYF. The CDR3, as DNA: TGTGCCAGCAGCCAAGTTTACAGTTCCCTCTACGAGCAGTACTTC.

The chain is built from TRBV13 and TRBJ2-7, with TRBD1 identical over 8 bases. The CDR3 spans 15 residues. With V trimmed by 3 bases and J by 5 bases, 9 bases remained unmatched. Germline lookup yields CDR1 PRHDT and CDR2 FYEKMQ (reference sequence). CDR3 nucleotides: TGTGCCAGCAGCTTTAGACAGGGGAATTTCGACGAGCAGTACTTC. Its translation is CASSFRQGNFDEQYF.